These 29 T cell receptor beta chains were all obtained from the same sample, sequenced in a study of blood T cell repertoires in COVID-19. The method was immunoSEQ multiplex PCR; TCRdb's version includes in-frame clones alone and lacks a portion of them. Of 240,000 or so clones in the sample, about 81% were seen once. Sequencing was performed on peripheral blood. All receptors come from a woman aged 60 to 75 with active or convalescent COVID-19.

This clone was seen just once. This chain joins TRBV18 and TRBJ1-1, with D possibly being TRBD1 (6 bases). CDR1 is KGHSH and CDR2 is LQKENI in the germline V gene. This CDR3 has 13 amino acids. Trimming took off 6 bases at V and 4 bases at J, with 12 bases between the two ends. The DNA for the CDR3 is TGTGCCAGCTCGCAAGAAGGGGGCACTGAAGCTTTCTTT. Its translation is CASSQEGGTEAFF.

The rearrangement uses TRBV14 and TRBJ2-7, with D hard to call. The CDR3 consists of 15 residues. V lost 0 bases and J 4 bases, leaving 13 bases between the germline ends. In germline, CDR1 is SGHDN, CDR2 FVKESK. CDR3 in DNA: TGTGCCAGCAGCCAAGATTTAGTCGTGACTTACGAGCAGTACTTC. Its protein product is CASSQDLVVTYEQYF.

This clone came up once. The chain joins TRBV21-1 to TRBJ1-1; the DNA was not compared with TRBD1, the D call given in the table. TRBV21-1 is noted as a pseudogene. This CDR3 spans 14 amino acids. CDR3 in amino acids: CASSNLDRATEAFF. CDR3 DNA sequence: TGTGCCAGCAGCAATCTGGACAGGGCCACTGAAGCTTTCTTT.

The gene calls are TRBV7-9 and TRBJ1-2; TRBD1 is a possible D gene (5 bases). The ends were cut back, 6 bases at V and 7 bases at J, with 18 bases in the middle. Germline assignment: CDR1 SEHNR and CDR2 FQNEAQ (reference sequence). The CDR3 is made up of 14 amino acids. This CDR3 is CASSPGTTGGGYTF. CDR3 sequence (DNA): TGTGCCAGCAGTCCCGGGACCACGGGGGGTGGCTACACCTTC.

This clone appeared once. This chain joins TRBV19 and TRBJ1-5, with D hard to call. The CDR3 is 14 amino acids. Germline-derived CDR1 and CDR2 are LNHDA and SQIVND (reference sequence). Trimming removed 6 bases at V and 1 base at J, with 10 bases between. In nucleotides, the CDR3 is TGTGCCAGTAGAACGGGGTTAAGCAATCAGCCCCAGCATTTT. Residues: CASRTGLSNQPQHF.

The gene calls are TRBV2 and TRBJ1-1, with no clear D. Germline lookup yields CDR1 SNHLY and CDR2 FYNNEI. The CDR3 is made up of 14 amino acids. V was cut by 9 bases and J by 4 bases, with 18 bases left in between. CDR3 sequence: CARRTSGGRTEAFF. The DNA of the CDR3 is TGTGCCAGGAGAACTTCGGGCGGGCGCACTGAAGCTTTCTTT.

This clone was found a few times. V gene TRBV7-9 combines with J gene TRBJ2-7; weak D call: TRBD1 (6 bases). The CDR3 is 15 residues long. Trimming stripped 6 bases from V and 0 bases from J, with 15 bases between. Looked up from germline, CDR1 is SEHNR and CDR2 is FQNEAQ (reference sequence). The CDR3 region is CASRVAGQRSYEQYF. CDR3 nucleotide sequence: TGTGCCAGCAGAGTAGCTGGACAGCGCTCCTACGAGCAGTACTTC.

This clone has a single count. The CDR3 spells CASSLGNSGTLLEKTQYF. The CDR3 region has the DNA TGTGCCAGCAGCTTAGGGAACTCCGGGACTCTCTTGGAAAAGACCCAGTACTTC. The J gene is TRBJ2-5, the V gene TRBV7-6; tentative D call: TRBD2 (6 bases). V was trimmed by 1 base and J by 6 bases, leaving 24 bases between them. CDR1 and CDR2 from the germline V gene are SGHVS and FNYEAQ. The CDR3 totals 18 residues. Looking up the rest from reference TRBV7-6 and TRBJ2-5 gives the full variable domain: GAGVSQSPRYKVTKRGQDVALRCDPISGHVSLYWYRQALGQGPEFLTYFNYEAQQDKSGLPNDRFSAERPEGSISTLTIQRTEQRDSAMYRCASSLGNSGTLLEKTQYFGPGTRLLVL.

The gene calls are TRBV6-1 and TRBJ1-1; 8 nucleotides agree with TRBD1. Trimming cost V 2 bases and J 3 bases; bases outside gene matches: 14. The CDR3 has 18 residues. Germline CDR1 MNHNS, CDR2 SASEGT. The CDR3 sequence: CASSERGPTQGAYTEAFF. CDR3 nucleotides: TGTGCCAGCAGTGAACGGGGGCCTACGCAGGGGGCTTACACTGAAGCTTTCTTT.

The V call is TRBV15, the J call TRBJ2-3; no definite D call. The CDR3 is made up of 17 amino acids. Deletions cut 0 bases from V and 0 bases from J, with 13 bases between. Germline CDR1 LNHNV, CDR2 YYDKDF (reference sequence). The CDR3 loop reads CATSRDLPAPSTDTQYF. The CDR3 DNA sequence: TGTGCCACCAGCAGAGATCTGCCAGCGCCTAGCACAGATACGCAGTATTTT.

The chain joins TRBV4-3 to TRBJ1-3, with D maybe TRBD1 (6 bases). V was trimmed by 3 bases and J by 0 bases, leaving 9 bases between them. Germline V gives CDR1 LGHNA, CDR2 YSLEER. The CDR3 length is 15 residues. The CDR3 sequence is CASSQEDSSGNTIYF. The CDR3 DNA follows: TGCGCCAGCAGCCAGGAGGACAGCTCTGGAAACACCATATATTTT.

CDR3 residues: CASLPGGARTEAFF. In DNA form, the CDR3 reads TGTGCCAGCCTCCCGGGGGGGGCGAGGACTGAAGCTTTCTTT. The chain recombines TRBV27 with TRBJ1-1; TRBD1 might be the D (6 bases). Germline V CDR1 and CDR2: MNHEY, SMNVEV (reference sequence). The CDR3 has 14 residues. The germline V and J ends were trimmed by 8 bases and 5 bases, with 18 bases remaining between them.

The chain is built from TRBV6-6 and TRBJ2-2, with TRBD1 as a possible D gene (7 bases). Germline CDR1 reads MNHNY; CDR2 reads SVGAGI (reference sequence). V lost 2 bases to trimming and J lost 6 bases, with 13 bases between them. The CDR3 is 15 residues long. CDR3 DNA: TGTGCCAGCAGTTACGGCAGGGGGGCGGCCGGGGAGCTGTTTTTT. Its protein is CASSYGRGAAGELFF.

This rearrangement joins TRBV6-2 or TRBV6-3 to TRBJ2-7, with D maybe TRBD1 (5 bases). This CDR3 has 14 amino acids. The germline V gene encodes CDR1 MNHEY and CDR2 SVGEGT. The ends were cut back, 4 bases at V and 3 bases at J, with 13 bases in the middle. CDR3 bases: TGTGCCAGCAGTTTCCGGACAACCAACTACGAGCAGTACTTC. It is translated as CASSFRTTNYEQYF.

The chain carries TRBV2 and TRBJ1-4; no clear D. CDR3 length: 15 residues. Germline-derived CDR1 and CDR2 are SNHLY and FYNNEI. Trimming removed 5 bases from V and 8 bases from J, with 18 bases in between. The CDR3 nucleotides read TGTGCCAGCAGTTTCTCCGGGTCTAGAACGGAAAAACTGTTTTTT. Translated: CASSFSGSRTEKLFF.

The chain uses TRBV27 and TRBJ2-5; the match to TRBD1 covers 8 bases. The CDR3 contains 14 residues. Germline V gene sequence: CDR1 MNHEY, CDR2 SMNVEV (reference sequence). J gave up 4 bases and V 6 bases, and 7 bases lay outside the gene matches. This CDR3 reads CASSLGQGRETQYF. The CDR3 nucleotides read TGTGCCAGCAGCTTAGGACAGGGACGAGAGACCCAGTACTTC.

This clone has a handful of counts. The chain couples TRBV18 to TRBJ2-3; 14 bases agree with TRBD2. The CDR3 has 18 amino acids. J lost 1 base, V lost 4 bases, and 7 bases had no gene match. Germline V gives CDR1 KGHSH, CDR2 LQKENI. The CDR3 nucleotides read TGTGCCAGCTCACTAGGACTAGCGGGGGGTCCTGGCACAGATACGCAGTATTTT. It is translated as CASSLGLAGGPGTDTQYF. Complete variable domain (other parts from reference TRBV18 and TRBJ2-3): NAGVMQNPRHLVRRRGQEARLRCSPMKGHSHVYWYRQLPEEGLKFMVYLQKENIIDESGMPKERFSAEFPKEGPSILRIQQVVRGDSAAYFCASSLGLAGGPGTDTQYFGPGTRLTVL.

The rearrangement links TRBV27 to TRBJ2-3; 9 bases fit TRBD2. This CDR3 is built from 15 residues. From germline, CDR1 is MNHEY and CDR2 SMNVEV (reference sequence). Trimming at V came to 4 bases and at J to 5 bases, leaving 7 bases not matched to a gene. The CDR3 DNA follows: TGTGCCAGCAGTTATCGGGCGGGGGGGCGAGATACGCAGTATTTT. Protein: CASSYRAGGRDTQYF.

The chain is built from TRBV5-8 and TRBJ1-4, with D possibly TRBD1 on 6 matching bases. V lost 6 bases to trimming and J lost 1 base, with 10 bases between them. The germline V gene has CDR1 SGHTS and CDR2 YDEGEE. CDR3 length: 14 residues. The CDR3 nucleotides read TGTGCCAGCAACATACAGGGAACTAATGAAAAACTGTTTTTT. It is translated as CASNIQGTNEKLFF.

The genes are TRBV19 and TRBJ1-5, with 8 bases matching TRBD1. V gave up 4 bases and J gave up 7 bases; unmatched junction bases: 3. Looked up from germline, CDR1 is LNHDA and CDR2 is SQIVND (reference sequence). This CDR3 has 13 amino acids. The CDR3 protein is CASSKDRDQPQHF. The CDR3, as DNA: TGTGCCAGTAGTAAGGACAGGGACCAGCCCCAGCATTTT.

CDR3 residues: CASSALGGTYEQYF. CDR3 nucleotides: TGTGCCAGCAGCGCCTTGGGGGGGACTTACGAGCAGTACTTC. This chain connects TRBV6-5 to TRBJ2-7; 7 positions match TRBD2. CDR1 MNHEY and CDR2 SVGAGI come from the germline V gene. The CDR3 has 14 amino acids. The junction had 9 bases not matched to a gene; V was cut back by 6 bases and J by 4 bases.

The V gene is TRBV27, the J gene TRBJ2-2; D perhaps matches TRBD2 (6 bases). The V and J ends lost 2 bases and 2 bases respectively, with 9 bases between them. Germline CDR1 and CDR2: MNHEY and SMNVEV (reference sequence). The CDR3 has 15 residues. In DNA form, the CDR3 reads TGTGCCAGCAGTTTAGGGCGGGGCAACACCGGGGAGCTGTTTTTT. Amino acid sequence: CASSLGRGNTGELFF.

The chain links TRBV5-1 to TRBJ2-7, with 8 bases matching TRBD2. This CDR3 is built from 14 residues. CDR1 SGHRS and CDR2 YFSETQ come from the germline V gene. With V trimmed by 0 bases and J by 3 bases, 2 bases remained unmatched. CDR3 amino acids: CASSLASGHYEQYF. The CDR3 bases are TGCGCCAGCAGCTTGGCTAGCGGGCACTACGAGCAGTACTTC.

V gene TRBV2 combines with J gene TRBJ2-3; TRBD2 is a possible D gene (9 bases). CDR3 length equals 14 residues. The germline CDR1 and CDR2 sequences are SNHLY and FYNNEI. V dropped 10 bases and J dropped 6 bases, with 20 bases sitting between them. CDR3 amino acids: CATQGAGGFDTQYF. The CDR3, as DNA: TGTGCCACCCAGGGGGCGGGGGGGTTCGATACGCAGTATTTT.

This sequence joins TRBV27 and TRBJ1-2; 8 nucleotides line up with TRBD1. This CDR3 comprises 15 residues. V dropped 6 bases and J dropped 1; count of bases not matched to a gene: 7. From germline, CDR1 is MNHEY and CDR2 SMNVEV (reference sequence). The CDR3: CASRPGQGRNYGYTF. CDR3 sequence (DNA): TGTGCCAGCAGACCTGGACAGGGCCGTAACTATGGCTACACCTTC.

CDR3 in DNA: TGTGCCAGAAGCTCCCACAGGGGGATCGGCTATGGCTACACCTTC. Amino acids: CARSSHRGIGYGYTF. The chain links TRBV5-3 to TRBJ1-2; 8 nucleotides match TRBD1. TRBV5-3 is treated as an ORF (open reading frame) with a function not yet certain. J was trimmed by 4 bases and V by 3 bases; bases with no gene match: 8. There are 15 residues in the CDR3.

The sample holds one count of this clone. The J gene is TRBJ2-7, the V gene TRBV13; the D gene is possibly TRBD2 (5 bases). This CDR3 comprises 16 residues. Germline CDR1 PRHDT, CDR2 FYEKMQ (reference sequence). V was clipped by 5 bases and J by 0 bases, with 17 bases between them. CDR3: CASSPRGVGSSYEQYF. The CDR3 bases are TGTGCCAGCAGCCCCCGCGGAGTTGGGAGCTCCTACGAGCAGTACTTC.

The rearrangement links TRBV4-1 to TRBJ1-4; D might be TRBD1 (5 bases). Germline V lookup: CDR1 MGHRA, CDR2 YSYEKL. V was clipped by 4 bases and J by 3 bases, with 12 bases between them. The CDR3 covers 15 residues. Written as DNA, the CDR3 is TGCGCCAGCAGCCCGTCGGGGGGGGCTAATGAAAAACTGTTTTTT. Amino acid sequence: CASSPSGGANEKLFF.

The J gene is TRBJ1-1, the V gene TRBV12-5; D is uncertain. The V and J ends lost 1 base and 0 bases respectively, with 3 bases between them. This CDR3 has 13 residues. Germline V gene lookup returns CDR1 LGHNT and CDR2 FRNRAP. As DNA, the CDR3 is TGTGCTAGTGGTTTGGAGCTGAACACTGAAGCTTTCTTT. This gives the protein CASGLELNTEAFF.